A single T cell receptor (beta chain) is shown here with its context. These data come from a study of glioma-infiltrating T cells. At the level of the study: Target coverage was about 4.5- to 11-fold for 850,000 to 1,000,000 blood T cells.

The iRepertoire nested amplicon-rescue multiplex PCR amplified TCR alpha and beta CDR3s from RNA. TCRdb reprocessed the multiplex PCR reads via MiXCR and lists one record per CDR3 protein. The sample records 300,000 to 400,000 distinct CDR3 sequences, 41% being singletons. Material for sequencing was glioma tissue, nonneoplastic brain tissue, or PBMCs (not recorded which). This receptor was identified in a human donor with low-grade glioma or glioblastoma, undergoing nonglioma brain surgery, or in good health (not recorded which).

CDR3 sequence (DNA): TGTGCCAGCAGCTTAGTTACTCCGAAGCACTATGGCTACACCTTC. Translation gives CASSLVTPKHYGYTF. V usage is TRBV7-9 and J usage is TRBJ1-2; no clear D. This CDR3 spans 15 amino acids. V was pared by 1 base and J by 3 bases, with 12 bases between. From germline, CDR1 is SEHNR and CDR2 FQNEAQ (reference sequence). Looking up the rest from reference TRBV7-9 and TRBJ1-2 gives the full variable domain: DTGVSQNPRHKITKRGQNVTFRCDPISEHNRLYWYRQTLGQGPEFLTYFQNEAQLEKSRLLSDRFSAERPKGSFSTLEIQRTEQGDSAMYLCASSLVTPKHYGYTFGSGTRLTVV.